Shown below are 19 T cell receptor beta chains from a single sample sequenced in a study of cytotoxic CD8 clonotypes in ibrutinib-treated CLL. Some clones are missing from TCRdb's copy, which holds only in-frame ones; the method was immunoSEQ multiplex PCR. The sample includes around 200,000 clones, 65% to 80% of them seen just once. Sequencing was performed on PBMCs, taken after 12 months of ibrutinib treatment. These receptors all come from a human donor with chronic lymphocytic leukemia.

This clone is a singleton in its sample. The V call is TRBV19, the J call TRBJ2-2, with 9 bases that match TRBD1. J was trimmed by 8 bases and V by 4 bases; bases with no gene match: 8. The germline V gene encodes CDR1 LNHDA and CDR2 SQIVND (reference sequence). The CDR3 is 15 amino acids. CDR3 region: CASSKRQGESGELFF. The CDR3, as DNA: TGTGCCAGTAGTAAAAGACAGGGGGAGTCAGGGGAGCTGTTTTTT. Full variable domain (remainder filled in from reference TRBV19 and TRBJ2-2): DGGITQSPKYLFRKEGQNVTLSCEQNLNHDAMYWYRQDPGQGLRLIYYSQIVNDFQKGDIAEGYSVSREKKESFPLTVTSAQKNPTAFYLCASSKRQGESGELFFGEGSRLTVL.

This clone occurred a few times. CDR3 nucleotides: TGCGCCAGCAGCCAAGTCGGGGATGAGCAGTTCTTC. This gives the protein CASSQVGDEQFF. The chain combines TRBV4-1 with TRBJ2-1; weak D call: TRBD2 (5 bases). V was trimmed by 1 base and J by 8 bases, leaving 6 bases between them. Germline V lookup: CDR1 MGHRA, CDR2 YSYEKL. The CDR3 has 12 residues.

The genes are TRBV18 and TRBJ2-7; possibly TRBD1 for D (5 bases). CDR1 is KGHSH, CDR2 LQKENI, per germline. The CDR3 totals 14 residues. V lost 3 bases, J lost 3 bases, and 12 bases lay in between. This CDR3 reads CASSPDRVVYEQYF. The CDR3 DNA reads as TGTGCCAGCTCACCCGACAGAGTGGTCTACGAGCAGTACTTC.

J is TRBJ2-1 and V is TRBV5-1; 7 bases are shared with TRBD2. J gave up 4 bases and V 7 bases, and 8 bases lay outside the gene matches. Germline-derived CDR1 and CDR2 are SGHRS and YFSETQ. This CDR3 has 14 residues. The CDR3 region has the DNA TGCGCCAGCGGGTGGTCCGGGGGGTACAATGAGCAGTTCTTC. Encoded protein: CASGWSGGYNEQFF.

The rearrangement joins TRBV7-6 to TRBJ2-7; D is uncertain. Germline lookup yields CDR1 SGHVS and CDR2 FNYEAQ. Trimming cost V 5 bases and J 9 bases, with 17 bases left between them. The CDR3 has 13 amino acids. The CDR3 DNA reads TGTGCCAGCAGCCCAACCCGTACAGTTGGGCAGTACTTC. Translating gives CASSPTRTVGQYF.

This chain connects TRBV18 to TRBJ1-1; D gene ambiguous. CDR1 KGHSH and CDR2 LQKENI come from the germline V gene. The germline V and J ends were trimmed by 3 bases and 8 bases, with 22 bases remaining between them. The CDR3 consists of 16 residues. The DNA of the CDR3 is TGTGCCAGCTCACCCTTCAGTCTATATAGTGAGACAGAAGCTTTCTTT. It specifies CASSPFSLYSETEAFF.

This chain joins TRBV6-1 and TRBJ1-1, with D maybe TRBD1 (5 bases). CDR3 length equals 15 residues. Between the trimmed V and J ends, which lost 2 bases and 4 bases, there was a span of 14 bases. Per the germline V gene, CDR1 is MNHNS and CDR2 is SASEGT. CDR3: CASSESKKGSTEAFF. The CDR3 nucleotides are TGTGCCAGCAGTGAATCCAAAAAGGGGAGCACTGAAGCTTTCTTT.

This clone was picked up one time. The rearrangement joins TRBV5-4 to TRBJ2-1, with a weak D call TRBD2 (6 bases). CDR3 length: 15 residues. Germline values: CDR1 SGHNT, CDR2 YYREEE (reference sequence). Trimming removed 4 bases at V and 4 bases at J, with 15 bases between. The CDR3 loop reads CASSQGGSVYNEQFF. The CDR3 DNA is TGTGCCAGCAGCCAAGGAGGGTCCGTATACAATGAGCAGTTCTTC.

The chain carries TRBV7-9 and TRBJ2-7, with D perhaps matching TRBD1 (6 bases). In germline, CDR1 is SEHNR, CDR2 FQNEAQ (reference sequence). This CDR3 has 13 amino acids. Trimming cost V 0 bases and J 3 bases, with 6 bases left between them. The CDR3 DNA sequence: TGTGCCAGCAGCTTAGCAGGGGGCTACGAGCAGTACTTC. As protein: CASSLAGGYEQYF.

The chain recombines TRBV6-5 with TRBJ2-7; no definite D call. CDR3 size: 13 residues. V lost 7 bases, J lost 0 bases, and 10 bases lay in between. Germline assignment: CDR1 MNHEY and CDR2 SVGAGI. The CDR3 DNA reads as TGTGCCAGCACCCATCCAAACTCCTACGAGCAGTACTTC. This gives the protein CASTHPNSYEQYF.

The chain is built from TRBV4-1 and TRBJ1-5; D gene uncertain. This CDR3 spans 17 amino acids. V was cut by 0 bases and J by 0 bases, with 12 bases left in between. Germline loops: CDR1 MGHRA, CDR2 YSYEKL. CDR3 sequence reads: CASSQETSAHSNQPQHF. CDR3 coding DNA: TGCGCCAGCAGCCAAGAAACGAGCGCCCATAGCAATCAGCCCCAGCATTTT.

The chain is built from TRBV14 and TRBJ2-7; 8 bases fit TRBD2. The CDR3 covers 16 residues. V lost 0 bases to trimming and J lost 5 bases; unmatched junction nucleotides: 9. Germline assignment: CDR1 SGHDN and CDR2 FVKESK. CDR3 region: CASSQDRWREDHEQYF. Written as DNA, the CDR3 is TGTGCCAGCAGCCAAGATCGCTGGCGGGAGGACCACGAGCAGTACTTC.

V usage is TRBV12-5 and J usage is TRBJ2-5; D is possibly TRBD2 (6 bases). V lost 6 bases, J lost 5 bases, and 13 bases lay in between. Per germline, CDR1 LGHNT and CDR2 FRNRAP. CDR3 length: 13 residues. CDR3 coding DNA: TGTGCTAGTGGCCCGGGGGTTACGGAGACCCAGTACTTC. It encodes CASGPGVTETQYF.

The chain is built from TRBV7-9 and TRBJ1-3; tentative D call: TRBD1 (6 bases). With 2 bases removed from V and 0 bases from J, the gap between germline ends came to 11 bases. The CDR3 contains 16 residues. Germline values: CDR1 SEHNR, CDR2 FQNEAQ (reference sequence). CDR3 region: CASSLRSGVSGNTIYF. For the CDR3, the DNA is TGTGCCAGCAGCTTACGGTCAGGGGTCTCTGGAAACACCATATATTTT.

The CDR3 DNA sequence: TGCGCCAGCAGCCAGGGACAGGGGGCAGGTGGCTACACCTTC. Residues: CASSQGQGAGGYTF. V usage is TRBV5-1 and J usage is TRBJ1-2, with 12 bases fitting TRBD1. From germline, CDR1 is SGHRS and CDR2 YFSETQ. Trimming removed 4 bases from V and 7 bases from J; junction bases left unmatched: 5. The CDR3 has 14 amino acids.

The chain recombines TRBV4-3 with TRBJ2-3; 9 bases align to TRBD1. With 2 bases clipped from V and 4 bases from J, the junction kept 16 bases outside the gene matches. This CDR3 spans 19 amino acids. Germline values: CDR1 LGHNA, CDR2 YSLEER. As DNA, the CDR3 is TGCGCCAGCAGCCAACAGGGGACTGGGACAGGGACGGTCGCAGATACGCAGTATTTT. Amino acids: CASSQQGTGTGTVADTQYF.

The chain is built from TRBV30 and TRBJ1-4; 8 bases are shared with TRBD1. With V trimmed by 4 bases and J by 2 bases, 12 bases remained unmatched. This CDR3 region has 17 residues. Per the germline V gene, CDR1 is GTSNPN and CDR2 is SVGIG (reference sequence). CDR3 sequence: CAWTDRGRPSTNEKLFF. The CDR3 region has the DNA TGTGCCTGGACAGACAGGGGTCGACCCTCGACTAATGAAAAACTGTTTTTT.

The V call is TRBV30, the J call TRBJ1-2; TRBD1 might be the D (5 bases). The V and J ends lost 5 bases and 7 bases respectively, with 29 bases between them. Germline CDR1 GTSNPN, CDR2 SVGIG (reference sequence). The CDR3 contains 17 residues. The CDR3 DNA reads TGTGCCTGGTCTCCGCCCCTGGGTTCAGGGTATCAGTTTGGCTACACCTTC. Translated, it gives CAWSPPLGSGYQFGYTF.

This clone was counted once. This chain connects TRBV18 to TRBJ2-1, with 10 bases lining up with TRBD2. In germline, CDR1 is KGHSH, CDR2 LQKENI. Trimming took 6 bases from V and 0 from J; bases not matched to a gene: 2. The CDR3 length is 15 residues. CDR3 region: CASSGLAASYNEQFF. The DNA of the CDR3 is TGTGCCAGCTCCGGACTAGCGGCCTCCTACAATGAGCAGTTCTTC.